A selection of T cell receptor beta chains follows, all from one sample in a study of tumor-infiltrating lymphocytes in localized non-small cell lung cancer. The method was immunoSEQ multiplex PCR; TCRdb's version includes in-frame clones alone and lacks a portion of them. The sample holds roughly 16,000 clones, 73% seen once. Sequencing was done on a sample of lung tumor tissue. The receptors were gathered from a human donor with non-small cell lung cancer. Each CDR3 is given without its conserved first and last residue. Fields, in order: D gene, J gene, V gene, CDR3 protein. The D gene is left open where the match is weak.

TRBD2 TRBJ2-2 TRBV10-3 AISTSGGATGELF
NA TRBJ2-7 TRBV6-5 ASSYSEGTYEQY
NA TRBJ1-1 TRBV4-1 ASSQAKFGGITEAF
NA TRBJ2-7 TRBV18 ASSPTHEQY
TRBD1 TRBJ1-3 TRBV6-1 ASSGRRTGGSGSGNTIY
NA TRBJ2-1 TRBV4-2 ASSQDGERLAYNEQF
NA TRBJ1-2 TRBV19 ASTSRGRGDGYT
NA TRBJ2-7 TRBV6-1 ASTALDEQY
NA TRBJ2-2 TRBV28 ASSSAHAGLGTGELF
NA TRBJ2-3 TRBV5-1 ASSLGQTDTQY
NA TRBJ2-7 TRBV6-1 ASSEDGGLGSYEQY
NA TRBJ2-6 TRBV6-5 ASSRESGANVLT
TRBD1 TRBJ2-5 TRBV7-2 ASSRNQFGTGLETQY
NA TRBJ2-3 TRBV11-2 ASSLDLQRSDTQY
NA TRBJ2-2 TRBV11-2 ASSLGGAMEPGELF
TRBD1 TRBJ1-5 TRBV7-2 ASRRGHGQPQH
NA TRBJ1-5 TRBV2 ATALSPANQPQH